This T cell receptor beta chain is from a study of spatial heterogeneity in lung cancer. The time point is: sample taken at primary tumor resection. This clonotype was recorded at least ten times. TCRdb called the 5' RACE reads again in MiXCR, with one record for every CDR3 protein. Of tens of thousands of distinct CDR3 sequences listed, approximately 12% are singletons. This TCR came from a male donor with early-stage non-small cell lung cancer. The sequencing here drew on PBMCs, taken at surgery.

CDR3: CASGDRVNTGELFF. In DNA form, the CDR3 reads TGCGCCAGCGGGGACAGGGTGAACACCGGGGAGCTGTTTTTT. V gene TRBV5-1 combines with J gene TRBJ2-2; the match to TRBD1 covers 9 bases. V lost 7 bases and J lost 1; bases outside the gene matches: 2. Germline CDR1 SGHRS, CDR2 YFSETQ. The CDR3 spans 14 residues.